This note documents a single T cell receptor (beta chain) sequence. Its target is unknown. Germline lookup yields CDR1 SEHNR and CDR2 FQNEAQ (reference sequence). The V gene lost 6 bases and the J gene lost 4 bases, with 16 bases spanning the gap. CDR3 size: 15 residues. With 60 Vbeta and 13 Jbeta primers, the PCR was carried out. Original analysis: An analysis performed later counted 74 million or so unique TCR beta chains (roughly 11 million of them shared). Sequencing used immunoSEQ multiplex PCR; TCRdb keeps in-frame clones, though not all of them. V, J and clone size are taken as reported in that table, and D and trimming were inferred from the DNA itself. The sample has 150,000 to 200,000 clones, around 80% seen once; the top ten hold around 1.9%. This sample stems from a study of cytomegalovirus exposure and HLA in healthy donors. Findings and limits, study-wide: What TCR beta sequences reportedly achieved was accurate prediction of HLA-A and HLA-B alleles in most subjects. Follow-up analysis found HLA locus-dependent TCR association rates, highest for DRB1 and lowest for HLA-C. Many donors shared some public TCRs, even though most TCR sequences were rare.

The chain is built from TRBV7-9 and TRBJ1-5; D unresolved. Input material: PBMCs. This receptor was taken from a woman in her twenties or thirties in good health and CMV-seronegative. The chain's CDR3 is CASSQDSLGNQPQHF. The CDR3 DNA follows: TGTGCCAGCAGTCAGGACTCGTTGGGGAATCAGCCCCAGCATTTT. Variable domain in full (rest from reference TRBV7-9 and TRBJ1-5): DTGVSQNPRHKITKRGQNVTFRCDPISEHNRLYWYRQTLGQGPEFLTYFQNEAQLEKSRLLSDRFSAERPKGSFSTLEIQRTEQGDSAMYLCASSQDSLGNQPQHFGDGTRLSIL.